This T cell receptor beta chain was sequenced during a study of blood T cells in healthy people across ages. Findings of the study overall: Comparison with aged donors showed that long-lived donors had more naive CD4+ cells and higher diversity.

Points on this clonotype: Its matching antigen is unknown.

Together with a sample-barcoded 5' primer, a J-beta primer mix was included in a second PCR lasting roughly 6 to 12 cycles. TCRdb ran MiXCR on the 5' RACE reads and lists one entry per CDR3 protein. The table lists 2 million or so distinct CDR3 sequences, 40% to 55% of them singletons. Germline V gene data show CDR1 as MNHEY and CDR2 as SVGAGI. The CDR3 loop spans 14 amino acids. Trimming removed 6 bases from V and 5 bases from J; junction bases left unmatched: 7. Sequences were obtained from blood. This sequence originates from a woman aged 40 to 49 in good health. V is TRBV6-5 and J is TRBJ1-5, with 7 bases fitting TRBD1. CDR3 DNA sequence: TGTGCCAGCAGACGACAGGGTGCCGATCAGCCCCAGCATTTT. Protein: CASRRQGADQPQHF.